This T cell receptor (beta chain) is drawn from a study of T cell responses to AZD1222 COVID-19 vaccine. Study-wide results and limits: A mostly white British donor set with more females was recruited, and clonal diversity was possibly underestimated. Reportedly, nearly half the spike-specific TCRs target unmutated variant regions.

Germline lookup yields CDR1 SGHAT and CDR2 FQNNGV. Trimming removed 3 bases from V and 5 bases from J; junction bases left unmatched: 11. This CDR3 spans 17 amino acids. Clones were sequenced by immunoSEQ multiplex PCR, and TCRdb holds only the in-frame ones, with some missing. The sample contains some 180,000 clones, just over 90% of which appear only once. Pooling covered second doses at about 4 or about 12 weeks. As to this clone: Antigen unknown.

This specimen consisted of peripheral blood, obtained 28 days after the second AZD1222 dose. The sequence came from an adult who received the AZD1222 COVID-19 vaccine. The chain joins TRBV11-2 to TRBJ2-1, with 9 nucleotides matching TRBD1. The chain's CDR3 is CASSFFVGTGPNNEQFF. The CDR3 nucleotides read TGTGCCAGCAGCTTTTTTGTTGGGACAGGGCCTAACAATGAGCAGTTCTTC.